These 17 T cell receptor beta chains were all obtained from the same sample, sequenced in a study of HIV-infected patients and healthy controls. Using its own MiXCR run on the 5' RACE reads, TCRdb lists one record per CDR3 protein. This table has about 67,000 distinct CDR3 sequences, roughly a sixth appearing once. Sequenced input: CD4+ T cells from blood. The receptor source for this set is a human donor in good health.

This clonotype appeared many times. This chain joins TRBV14 and TRBJ1-1, with 7 bases that match TRBD1. J lost 3 bases, V lost 5 bases, and 9 bases had no gene match. Per germline, CDR1 SGHDN and CDR2 FVKESK. CDR3 length: 15 amino acids. In DNA form, the CDR3 reads TGTGCCAGCAGCGCCCAGGCACAGGGGTACACTGAAGCTTTCTTT. This codes for CASSAQAQGYTEAFF.

This clonotype was observed many times. V usage is TRBV12-3 or TRBV12-4 and J usage is TRBJ1-5; D is undetermined. This CDR3 spans 12 amino acids. Trimming took off 5 bases at V and 7 bases at J, with 9 bases between the two ends. CDR3 loop: CASSVRGQPQHF. The CDR3 DNA reads as TGTGCCAGCAGTGTCCGAGGGCAGCCCCAGCATTTT.

The table lists this clonotype with a few counts. The chain links TRBV11-1 to TRBJ2-1; TRBD2 is a possible D gene (6 bases). CDR3 size: 15 residues. Deletions cut 5 bases from V and 9 bases from J, with 20 bases between. CDR1 and CDR2 (germline): SGHAT, FQDESV (reference sequence). CDR3 sequence (DNA): TGTGCCAGCAGCCGACTAGACCTCGTCAATGCTGAGCAGTTCTTC. Translating it yields CASSRLDLVNAEQFF.

V usage is TRBV20-1 and J usage is TRBJ2-1, with TRBD2 as a possible D gene (5 bases). The CDR3 has 12 residues. Per the germline V gene, CDR1 is DFQATT and CDR2 is SNEGSKA (reference sequence). The germline V and J ends were trimmed by 2 bases and 16 bases, with 18 bases remaining between them. In nucleotides, the CDR3 is TGCAGTGCTAGACCAGATGGACTCGCAAATTTCTTC. This gives the protein CSARPDGLANFF.

In its sample, this clonotype was seen many times. The V call is TRBV20-1, the J call TRBJ1-1; TRBD1 is a possible D gene (6 bases). The CDR3 has 12 amino acids. Germline CDR1 DFQATT, CDR2 SNEGSKA (reference sequence). V lost 6 bases and J lost 3, with 11 bases in between. The CDR3 DNA reads as TGCAGTGCGCAGAGGGGGGACACTGAAGCTTTCTTT. Residues: CSAQRGDTEAFF.

This clonotype has ten or more counts. This chain connects TRBV18 to TRBJ2-1, with D maybe TRBD1 (5 bases). Trimming left V 5 bases short and J 6 bases short, with 11 bases between. The CDR3 has 13 amino acids. Germline V lookup: CDR1 KGHSH, CDR2 LQKENI. CDR3 amino acids: CASSTTESNEQFF. CDR3 sequence (DNA): TGTGCCAGCTCAACGACAGAGTCCAATGAGCAGTTCTTC.

This clonotype has more than one count but fewer than ten. This sequence joins TRBV5-1 and TRBJ2-1; 10 bases are shared with TRBD2. CDR3 size: 14 residues. Trimming took 8 bases from V and 1 from J; bases not matched to a gene: 3. Germline loops: CDR1 SGHRS, CDR2 YFSETQ. The CDR3 spells CASRTSGSYNEQFF. CDR3 in DNA: TGCGCCAGTCGGACTAGCGGATCCTACAATGAGCAGTTCTTC.

There are a few counts of this clonotype. V is TRBV5-1 and J is TRBJ2-3; possibly TRBD1 or TRBD2 for D (5 bases each). V lost 2 bases and J lost 3, with 10 bases in between. The CDR3 totals 14 residues. Germline V lookup: CDR1 SGHRS, CDR2 YFSETQ. The DNA of the CDR3 is TGCGCCAGCAGCTTCAGGGAGTCAACAGATACGCAGTATTTT. It yields the protein CASSFRESTDTQYF.

The chain has TRBV12-3 or TRBV12-4 and TRBJ2-1, with no clear D. Between the trimmed V and J ends, which lost 6 bases and 9 bases, there was a span of 12 bases. There are 12 residues in the CDR3. The CDR3 protein is CASSETPSEQFF. CDR3 nucleotide sequence: TGTGCCAGCAGCGAAACCCCTAGTGAGCAGTTCTTC.

The chain carries TRBV30 and TRBJ2-7; D remains unclear. The V gene's germline CDR1 is GTSNPN and CDR2 SVGIG (reference sequence). This CDR3 has 12 amino acids. V lost 2 bases and J lost 2, with 7 bases in between. Here the CDR3 reads CAWSHQTYEQYF. CDR3 nucleotides: TGTGCCTGGAGTCACCAGACCTACGAGCAGTACTTC.

Only a few counts were recorded for this clonotype. The rearrangement uses TRBV6-2 or TRBV6-3 and TRBJ2-1, with 7 nucleotides matching TRBD2. Trimming cost V 0 bases and J 1 base; bases outside gene matches: 9. Germline V lookup: CDR1 MNHEY, CDR2 SVGEGT. CDR3 length: 18 amino acids. CDR3 in DNA: TGTGCCAGCAGTTACTCGAGTGCTAGCGGTGATTCCTACAATGAGCAGTTCTTC. Amino acid sequence: CASSYSSASGDSYNEQFF.

The chain combines TRBV20-1 with TRBJ2-7, with TRBD2 matching 10 bases. This CDR3 has 16 amino acids. Unmatched junction bases numbered 8, after V lost 0 bases and J lost 3 bases. CDR1 DFQATT and CDR2 SNEGSKA come from the germline V gene (reference sequence). In DNA, the CDR3 is TGCAGTGCTAGAGAGGTAGCGGGGGGCCACCTCTACGAGCAGTACTTC. This codes for CSAREVAGGHLYEQYF.

About this clonotype: This sequence may be a read error, since a much larger clone differs from it by one base. The chain employs TRBV18 and TRBJ1-5; TRBD1 might be the D (5 bases). From germline, CDR1 is KGHSH and CDR2 LQKENI. The CDR3 runs to 15 residues. V was shortened by 3 bases and J by 5 bases, with 14 bases between the two germline ends. For the CDR3, the DNA is TGTGCCAGCTCACCTGAGAGGGGTAAGCATCAGCCCCAGCATTTT. This gives the protein CASSPERGKHQPQHF. The variable domain in full, with the rest retrieved from reference TRBV18 and TRBJ1-5, is NAGVMQNPRHLVRRRGQEARLRCSPMKGHSHVYWYRQLPEEGLKFMVYLQKENIIDESGMPKERFSAEFPKEGPSILRIQQVVRGDSAAYFCASSPERGKHQPQHFGDGTRLSIL.

The chain recombines TRBV7-2 with TRBJ2-3; D call uncertain. Germline CDR1 SGHTA, CDR2 FQGNSA. V was cut by 2 bases and J by 4 bases, with 7 bases left in between. The CDR3 extends over 13 amino acids. This chain's CDR3 is CASSLSPADTQYF. CDR3 DNA: TGTGCCAGCAGCTTATCTCCGGCAGATACGCAGTATTTT.

In its sample, this clonotype was seen a few times. The genes are TRBV6-2 or TRBV6-3 and TRBJ2-7; D not resolved. Trimming left V 6 bases short and J 3 bases short, with 6 bases between. Germline V gene sequence: CDR1 MNHEY, CDR2 SVGEGT. The CDR3 extends over 11 amino acids. The CDR3 sequence: CASSQNYEQYF. CDR3 bases: TGTGCCAGCAGCCAGAACTACGAGCAGTACTTC.

This clonotype was observed a few times. The chain employs TRBV12-3 or TRBV12-4 and TRBJ1-5; no clear D. The germline V and J ends were trimmed by 6 bases and 0 bases, with 12 bases remaining between them. There are 15 residues in the CDR3. Here the CDR3 DNA reads TGTGCCAGCAGCGCCGGACTGATTAGCAATCAGCCCCAGCATTTT. The encoded protein is CASSAGLISNQPQHF.

This clonotype turned up a few times. V gene TRBV6-1 combines with J gene TRBJ1-6; TRBD1 might be the D (6 bases). Germline V gives CDR1 MNHNS, CDR2 SASEGT. This CDR3 is built from 15 residues. Trimming stripped 6 bases from V and 10 bases from J, with 19 bases between. CDR3 sequence: CASSPGVQADSPLHF. CDR3 nucleotides: TGTGCCAGCAGCCCAGGGGTGCAGGCAGACTCACCCCTCCACTTT.